This T cell receptor (beta chain) originates from a study of graft-versus-host responses after intestinal transplantation. In the study overall: Tacrolimus plus steroids were given to all recipients for roughly three years, preceded by anti-thymocyte globulin induction.

Sequencing was performed with immunoSEQ multiplex PCR; in TCRdb, only in-frame clones are kept and a portion is missing. The data hold roughly 12,000 clones, with around 83% observed a single time. Trimming removed 2 bases at V and 6 bases at J, with 7 bases between. This CDR3 has 12 amino acids. From germline, CDR1 is WSHSY and CDR2 SAAADI. Broader study findings: GvH clone levels peaked in circulation, and this peak was associated with early post-transplant HvG declines. In recipient marrow, GvH clones were found, and some appeared first in ileum or blood.

Of note for this clone: Its antigen is not identified.

The source is a human patient who received an intestinal transplant, so some T cells may come from the graft donor. The rearrangement links TRBV10-2 to TRBJ1-1; no reliable D call. Source: PBMCs, taken about 130 days after transplant. The CDR3, as DNA: TGCGCCAGCAGTGAGAGGAGCCCTGAAGCTTTCTTT. This translates into CASSERSPEAFF.